This TCR beta chain was sequenced for a study of early T cells in non-severe SARS-CoV-2 infection. Per germline, CDR1 SEHNR and CDR2 FQNEAQ (reference sequence). V was clipped by 3 bases and J by 5 bases; unmatched bases: 4. The CDR3 has 14 amino acids. TCRdb called the 5' RACE reads again in MiXCR, with one record for every CDR3 protein. The table records roughly 67,000 distinct CDR3 sequences, more than 10% of them present only once. This clonotype has at least ten counts. The sequenced material came from whole blood. V and J are TRBV7-9 and TRBJ2-7; TRBD1 aligns across 10 bases. The receptor comes from an adult who was a healthcare worker with PCR-confirmed SARS-CoV-2 infection or an uninfected control (not recorded which). The CDR3 here is CASSFPGQGNEQYF. DNA of the CDR3: TGTGCCAGCAGCTTTCCGGGACAGGGGAACGAGCAGTACTTC.